The 3 T cell receptor beta chains listed next were all sequenced from one sample in a study of blood T cell repertoires in COVID-19. Sequencing used immunoSEQ multiplex PCR; TCRdb keeps in-frame clones, though not all of them. Altogether under 300,000 clones are present, approximately 87% being singletons, with the ten largest covering 6.2%. The material sequenced was peripheral blood. These receptors originate from a man aged 55-75 years with acute or convalescent COVID-19.

The V and J genes are TRBV28 and TRBJ2-1; 13 bases map to TRBD2. The CDR3 covers 16 residues. The J segment lost 4 bases and the V segment lost 5 bases, leaving 5 bases of the junction unmatched. Germline V lookup: CDR1 MDHEN, CDR2 SYDVKM. The CDR3 spells CASSTPGLAGYNEQFF. In DNA, the CDR3 is TGTGCCAGCAGTACCCCGGGACTAGCGGGATACAATGAGCAGTTCTTC.

J is TRBJ1-2 and V is TRBV3-1 (or the pseudogene TRBV3-2); TRBD1 agrees at 7 bases. CDR1 is LGHDT and CDR2 is YNNKEL in the germline V gene (reference sequence). The CDR3 consists of 20 residues. After removal of 2 bases from V and 5 bases from J, the junction contained 23 bases not matched to a gene. CDR3 DNA sequence: TGTGCCAGCAGCCAAAGCCCCCCCTCCGGACAGGCGCCGGGGGTGTATGGCTACACCTTC. Its translation is CASSQSPPSGQAPGVYGYTF.

The rearrangement uses TRBV3-1 (or the pseudogene TRBV3-2) and TRBJ2-7; D perhaps matches TRBD2 (5 bases). V was shortened by 1 base and J by 1 base, with 14 bases between the two germline ends. The germline CDR1 and CDR2 sequences are LGHDT and YNNKEL (reference sequence). The CDR3 has 16 amino acids. CDR3 amino acids: CASSQAGRTRSYEQYF. In nucleotides, the CDR3 is TGTGCCAGCAGCCAAGCCGGAAGGACTCGTTCCTACGAGCAGTACTTC.